Sequencing of this TCR beta chain was carried out in a study of T cell clusters in autoimmune cytopenias. TRB rearrangements were amplified by touch-down multiplex PCR with mixed TRB-A/B primers. TCRdb reprocessed the multiplex PCR reads and keeps a single row for each CDR3 protein, giving no DNA. The sample holds around 9,800 distinct CDR3 sequences. TRB amplification used approximately 250 ng of peripheral blood genomic DNA. Study-wide results and caveats: The cluster-lack signature was not seen for secondary cytopenia versus chronic lymphocytic leukemia. TRB repertoire shifts in secondary cytopenia and chronic lymphocytic leukemia mostly reflected lymphoma, not autoimmunity.

To note about this clonotype: Antigen specificity is unknown.

The CDR3 contains 13 residues. The germline V gene encodes CDR1 MNHEY and CDR2 SVGAGI. The same data also went into a second study, on T cell repertoires in aging, cancer and after chemotherapy.

The TCR sequence derives from a human donor in good health. Input material: peripheral blood. The chain has TRBV6-5 and TRBJ1-1; TCRdb's assignment of TRBD1 cannot be checked, as there is no DNA. The CDR3 protein is CASSKTGRTEAFF.